The 27 T cell receptor beta chains below come from one sample, sequenced in a study of radiotherapy plus CTLA-4 blockade in lung cancer. Measured with immunoSEQ multiplex PCR; TCRdb has only the in-frame clones, and not every one. This repertoire shows 78,000 or so clones, approximately 86% found once; its top ten account for less than 0.9%. The sample here was peripheral blood, taken from a patient treated with radiotherapy plus ipilimumab. All receptors come from a human donor with non-small cell lung cancer who had stable disease on radiotherapy plus ipilimumab.

This clone showed up just a few times. The V gene is TRBV18, the J gene TRBJ1-6; D is undetermined. The V gene lost 3 bases and the J gene lost 6 bases, with 9 bases spanning the gap. Germline V gene data show CDR1 as KGHSH and CDR2 as LQKENI. CDR3 size: 14 residues. For the CDR3, the DNA is TGTGCCAGCTCACCTGAGACAACTAATTCACCCCTCCACTTT. This translates into CASSPETTNSPLHF.

This chain joins TRBV18 and TRBJ1-5; 7 bases agree with TRBD1. The germline V gene has CDR1 KGHSH and CDR2 LQKENI. The junction had 6 bases not matched to a gene; V was cut back by 6 bases and J by 1 base. The length of the CDR3 is 15 residues. The CDR3: CASSTEQGSNQPQHF. In DNA, the CDR3 is TGTGCCAGCTCTACGGAACAGGGGAGCAATCAGCCCCAGCATTTT.

The chain couples TRBV10-3 to TRBJ1-1; D not resolved. Looked up from germline, CDR1 is ENHRY and CDR2 is SYGVKD. The germline V and J ends were trimmed by 7 bases and 0 bases, with 9 bases remaining between them. The CDR3 has 13 amino acids. The CDR3 reads CAINQGMNTEAFF. CDR3 DNA sequence: TGTGCCATCAATCAAGGGATGAACACTGAAGCTTTCTTT.

The rearrangement joins TRBV7-2 to TRBJ1-2; 9 bases align to TRBD1. Germline CDR1 and CDR2: SGHTA and FQGNSA. CDR3 length equals 14 residues. The V gene end was trimmed by 5 bases and the J gene end by 8 bases; junction bases not matched to a gene: 9. DNA for the CDR3: TGTGCCAGCAGCCCTGGACAGGGGCAGGAGGGCTACACCTTC. It specifies CASSPGQGQEGYTF.

The count of this clone is one. The chain recombines TRBV28 with TRBJ2-3; D gene uncertain. The V gene lost 4 bases and the J gene lost 4 bases, with 6 bases spanning the gap. CDR3 length: 12 residues. Per germline, CDR1 MDHEN and CDR2 SYDVKM. CDR3 DNA sequence: TGTGCCAGCAGTTCTTACCCAGATACGCAGTATTTT. Translated: CASSSYPDTQYF.

The chain joins TRBV7-2 to TRBJ2-3; the D is unclear. The CDR3 sequence is 16 residues long. The V gene's germline CDR1 is SGHTA and CDR2 FQGNSA. The ends were cut back, 1 base at V and 3 bases at J, with 14 bases in the middle. DNA for the CDR3: TGTGCCAGCAGCTTAGGTGGACCATCAAGAACAGATACGCAGTATTTT. It yields the protein CASSLGGPSRTDTQYF.

V and J are TRBV7-9 and TRBJ1-1; 8 nucleotides line up with TRBD1. This CDR3 has 13 residues. Germline CDR1 is SEHNR and CDR2 is FQNEAQ (reference sequence). Unmatched junction bases numbered 3, after V lost 5 bases and J lost 4 bases. CDR3 sequence reads: CASSRTGGTEAFF. For the CDR3, the DNA is TGTGCCAGCAGCCGTACAGGGGGCACTGAAGCTTTCTTT. Based on the CDR3 plus reference TRBV7-9 and TRBJ1-1, the full variable domain is DTGVSQNPRHKITKRGQNVTFRCDPISEHNRLYWYRQTLGQGPEFLTYFQNEAQLEKSRLLSDRFSAERPKGSFSTLEIQRTEQGDSAMYLCASSRTGGTEAFFGQGTRLTVV.

The V call is TRBV4-2, the J call TRBJ1-4; D gene ambiguous. Trimming cost V 1 base and J 0 bases, with 9 bases left between them. Per the germline V gene, CDR1 is LGHNA and CDR2 is YNFKEQ. The CDR3 has 16 residues. CDR3 nucleotide sequence: TGTGCCAGCAGCCAAGGGGTCGGTTCAACTAATGAAAAACTGTTTTTT. Translation: CASSQGVGSTNEKLFF.

The CDR3 bases are TGCAGCGTCGGGGACAGGGCAGATTCACCCCTCCACTTT. It yields the protein CSVGDRADSPLHF. The chain is built from TRBV29-1 and TRBJ1-6; 9 nucleotides agree with TRBD1. Germline V gene lookup returns CDR1 SQVTM and CDR2 ANQGSEA. V was pared by 6 bases and J by 8 bases, with 5 bases of the junction left unmatched. This CDR3 comprises 13 residues.

The V call is TRBV5-1, the J call TRBJ2-7; no definite D call. Trimming cost V 3 bases and J 6 bases, with 16 bases left between them. Germline V gene sequence: CDR1 SGHRS, CDR2 YFSETQ. The CDR3 totals 14 residues. CDR3 DNA: TGCGCCAGCAGCTGGGGATTGAAACGACGCGAGCAGTACTTC. Translating it yields CASSWGLKRREQYF.

The chain employs TRBV29-1 and TRBJ2-7; possibly TRBD2 for D (5 bases). The V and J ends lost 5 bases and 2 bases respectively, with 13 bases between them. Germline V CDR1 and CDR2: SQVTM, ANQGSEA. The CDR3 is made up of 13 amino acids. The CDR3 is CSVFAGQTYEQYF. The CDR3 coding sequence is TGCAGCGTTTTCGCGGGCCAGACCTACGAGCAGTACTTC.

The rearrangement links TRBV30 to TRBJ2-5; a possible D gene is TRBD1 (6 bases). The V end lost 3 bases, the J end lost 1 base, and 12 bases lay between the germline ends. CDR3 length: 14 residues. The germline V gene has CDR1 GTSNPN and CDR2 SVGIG (reference sequence). CDR3 region: CAWSPWTAQETQYF. CDR3 DNA sequence: TGTGCCTGGAGCCCCTGGACAGCCCAAGAGACCCAGTACTTC.

The chain combines TRBV28 with TRBJ2-4; D is uncertain. CDR1 MDHEN and CDR2 SYDVKM come from the germline V gene. Trimming shortened V by 7 bases and J by 2 bases, and 18 bases separated the two germline ends. The CDR3 is 16 residues long. CDR3 DNA: TGTGCCAGCAACCTCAAGGGCGGAAGCCCCAAAAACATTCAGTACTTC. This encodes CASNLKGGSPKNIQYF.

CDR3 DNA: TGTGCCAGTAGTTTCGCCGGGACAGGGGGCCTGAATACGCAGTATTTT. Its translation is CASSFAGTGGLNTQYF. V gene TRBV19 combines with J gene TRBJ2-3, with 12 nucleotides matching TRBD1. There are 16 residues in the CDR3. The trim removed 5 bases at V and 7 bases at J, leaving 10 bases unmatched. Per germline, CDR1 LNHDA and CDR2 SQIVND (reference sequence).

This clone has only a few counts. The gene calls are TRBV6-6 and TRBJ1-2; TRBD1 agrees at 7 bases. The germline gives CDR1 MNHNY, CDR2 SVGAGI (reference sequence). This CDR3 has 13 amino acids. J was trimmed by 3 bases and V by 7 bases; bases with no gene match: 5. CDR3: CASTHTGDYGYTF. CDR3 coding DNA: TGTGCCAGCACTCATACAGGGGACTATGGCTACACCTTC.

The genes are TRBV5-1 and TRBJ2-1, with D possibly being TRBD1 or TRBD2 (5 bases each). V was clipped by 0 bases and J by 9 bases, with 13 bases between them. Germline V lookup: CDR1 SGHRS, CDR2 YFSETQ. This CDR3 has 14 residues. This CDR3 reads CASSLASGLGEQFF. The CDR3 nucleotides are TGCGCCAGCAGCTTGGCCTCGGGGCTTGGTGAGCAGTTCTTC.

The rearrangement uses TRBV4-1 and TRBJ1-2; D might be TRBD1 (6 bases). Trimming took 0 bases from V and 4 from J, leaving 24 bases between them. CDR3 length: 19 amino acids. Germline loops: CDR1 MGHRA, CDR2 YSYEKL. CDR3 DNA: TGCGCCAGCAGCCAAGAAGATGTCCCCGGGACACCGCTGGGCTATGGCTACACCTTC. This translates into CASSQEDVPGTPLGYGYTF.

The chain employs TRBV5-1 and TRBJ1-2; 7 bases line up with TRBD1. Germline lookup yields CDR1 SGHRS and CDR2 YFSETQ. The CDR3 covers 15 residues. Trimming at V came to 0 bases and at J to 2 bases, leaving 4 bases not matched to a gene. CDR3 sequence (DNA): TGCGCCAGCAGCTTGGAACAGGGGCAGAACTATGGCTACACCTTC. Amino acids: CASSLEQGQNYGYTF. Supplemented by reference TRBV5-1 and TRBJ1-2, the full variable domain reads KAGVTQTPRYLIKTRGQQVTLSCSPISGHRSVSWYQQTPGQGLQFLFEYFSETQRNKGNFPGRFSGRQFSNSRSEMNVSTLELGDSALYLCASSLEQGQNYGYTFGSGTRLTVV.

The chain recombines TRBV2 with TRBJ2-7; D call uncertain. This CDR3 comprises 14 residues. The germline gives CDR1 SNHLY, CDR2 FYNNEI. Trimming cost V 3 bases and J 2 bases, with 11 bases left between them. The CDR3 reads CASSDRAVPYEQYF. The CDR3 region has the DNA TGTGCCAGCAGTGATCGGGCGGTCCCCTACGAGCAGTACTTC.

V is TRBV28 and J is TRBJ1-2; perhaps TRBD1 as D (5 bases). The CDR3 loop spans 14 amino acids. The V end lost 4 bases, the J end lost 3 bases, and 12 bases lay between the germline ends. Germline V gene sequence: CDR1 MDHEN, CDR2 SYDVKM. The CDR3 DNA follows: TGTGCCAGCAGTTCGCGACTACAGGACTATGGCTACACCTTC. Translated: CASSSRLQDYGYTF.

This sequence joins TRBV30 and TRBJ2-3; 9 bases line up with TRBD2. Germline loops: CDR1 GTSNPN, CDR2 SVGIG (reference sequence). V was pared by 3 bases and J by 5 bases, with 9 bases of the junction left unmatched. The CDR3 loop spans 15 amino acids. This chain's CDR3 is CAWSRSAGGGDTQYF. The CDR3 DNA reads as TGTGCCTGGAGCCGAAGCGCGGGGGGGGGAGATACGCAGTATTTT.

The chain carries TRBV6-5 and TRBJ1-1; no reliable D call. The V gene's germline CDR1 is MNHEY and CDR2 SVGAGI. The CDR3 is 13 amino acids. The V gene lost 6 bases and the J gene lost 3 bases, with 11 bases spanning the gap. CDR3 sequence reads: CASRERTYTEAFF. The CDR3 coding sequence is TGTGCCAGCAGAGAAAGGACCTACACTGAAGCTTTCTTT.

This rearrangement joins TRBV29-1 to TRBJ2-5; D ambiguous. CDR1 and CDR2 (germline): SQVTM, ANQGSEA. This CDR3 contains 12 residues. V was shortened by 4 bases and J by 5 bases, with 11 bases between the two germline ends. CDR3: CSVGSPGETQYF. CDR3 nucleotides: TGCAGCGTTGGATCCCCTGGGGAGACCCAGTACTTC.

V usage is TRBV10-3 and J usage is TRBJ2-7; D is unclear. There are 17 residues in the CDR3. The ends were cut back, 0 bases at V and 1 base at J, with 16 bases in the middle. Germline assignment: CDR1 ENHRY and CDR2 SYGVKD. CDR3 sequence (DNA): TGTGCCATCAGTGAGTCAGTTAGGCAGGCCGGTTCCTACGAGCAGTACTTC. Translated: CAISESVRQAGSYEQYF.

The chain links TRBV18 to TRBJ1-5; TRBD1 agrees at 11 bases. The V segment lost 1 base and the J segment 4 bases; nucleotides outside the gene matches: 9. This CDR3 has 18 residues. The germline CDR1 and CDR2 sequences are KGHSH and LQKENI. The DNA for the CDR3 is TGTGCCAGCTCACCACGAAAAGGCGGGACAGGGGGAAATCAGCCCCAGCATTTT. It codes for CASSPRKGGTGGNQPQHF.

This clone appeared once. The chain combines TRBV11-1 with TRBJ2-7; tentatively, D is TRBD2 (6 bases). The germline V and J ends were trimmed by 3 bases and 3 bases, with 12 bases remaining between them. Germline-derived CDR1 and CDR2 are SGHAT and FQDESV (reference sequence). There are 14 residues in the CDR3. The CDR3 DNA reads TGTGCCAGCAGCTTGCGCGGGAACCACTACGAGCAGTACTTC. The encoded protein is CASSLRGNHYEQYF. Full variable domain (rest looked up from reference TRBV11-1 and TRBJ2-7): EAEVAQSPRYKITEKSQAVAFWCDPISGHATLYWYRQILGQGPELLVQFQDESVVDDSQLPKDRFSAERLKGVDSTLKIQPAELGDSAMYLCASSLRGNHYEQYFGPGTRLTVT.

Only one count was recorded for this clone. The genes are TRBV5-4 and TRBJ2-7, with 7 bases fitting TRBD2. This CDR3 is 14 amino acids long. Germline loops: CDR1 SGHNT, CDR2 YYREEE (reference sequence). After removal of 0 bases from V and 5 bases from J, the junction contained 5 bases not matched to a gene. The CDR3 region is CASSLVTSADEQYF. DNA of the CDR3: TGTGCCAGCAGCTTGGTTACTAGCGCAGACGAGCAGTACTTC.